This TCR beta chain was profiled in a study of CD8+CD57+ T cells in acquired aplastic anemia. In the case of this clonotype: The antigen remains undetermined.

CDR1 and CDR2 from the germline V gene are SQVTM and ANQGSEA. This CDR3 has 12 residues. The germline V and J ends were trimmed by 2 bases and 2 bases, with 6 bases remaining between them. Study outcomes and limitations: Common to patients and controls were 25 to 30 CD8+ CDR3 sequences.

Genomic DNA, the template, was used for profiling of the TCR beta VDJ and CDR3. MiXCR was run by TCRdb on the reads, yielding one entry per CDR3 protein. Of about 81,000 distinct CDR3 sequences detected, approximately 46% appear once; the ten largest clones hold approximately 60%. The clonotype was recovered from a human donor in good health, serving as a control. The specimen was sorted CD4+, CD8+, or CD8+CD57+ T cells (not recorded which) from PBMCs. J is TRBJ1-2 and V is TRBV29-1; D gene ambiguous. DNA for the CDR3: TGCAGCGTTGAATTTGGGAACTATGGCTACACCTTC. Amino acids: CSVEFGNYGYTF. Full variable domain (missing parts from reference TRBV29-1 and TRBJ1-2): SAVISQKPSRDICQRGTSLTIQCQVDSQVTMMFWYRQQPGQSLTLIATANQGSEATYESGFVIDKFPISRPNLTFSTLTVSNMSPEDSSIYLCSVEFGNYGYTFGSGTRLTVV.